This passage covers 30 T cell receptor beta chains from one sample sequenced in a study of a mutant IDH1 vaccine in newly diagnosed glioma. Repertoires were generated with immunoSEQ multiplex PCR, while TCRdb's copy carries only in-frame clones and drops some. The table shows roughly 50,000 clones, with approximately 82% occurring only once. Time point meaning: week 5, during vaccination. Vaccination comprised doses that each held 300 ug of mutant IDH1 20-mer peptide, plus topical imiquimod. Their antigen targets remain unknown. Sequences were derived from PBMCs, sampled from a glioma patient whose treatment included an IDH1 peptide vaccine. The source is a man aged 25-45 years with glioma.

The rearrangement joins TRBV18 to TRBJ2-6; a possible D gene is TRBD1 (6 bases). Trimming left V 3 bases short and J 0 bases short, with 6 bases between. Germline V gives CDR1 KGHSH, CDR2 LQKENI. The CDR3 loop spans 15 amino acids. The CDR3: CASSPTGSGANVLTF. DNA for the CDR3: TGTGCCAGCTCACCGACAGGCTCTGGGGCCAACGTCCTGACTTTC.

The V and J genes are TRBV4-2 and TRBJ2-2; D is uncertain. From germline, CDR1 is LGHNA and CDR2 YNFKEQ. The V gene lost 5 bases and the J gene lost 2 bases, with 18 bases spanning the gap. This CDR3 has 17 residues. CDR3 sequence: CASSLGYTTKNTGELFF. CDR3 sequence (DNA): TGTGCCAGCAGCTTGGGGTACACTACTAAAAACACCGGGGAGCTGTTTTTT.

The chain has TRBV7-9 and TRBJ1-3, with 8 bases identical to TRBD1. CDR3 length: 17 residues. V trimming: 5 bases; J trimming: 0 bases; junction bases outside the gene matches: 9. Germline-derived CDR1 and CDR2 are SEHNR and FQNEAQ (reference sequence). CDR3 in DNA: TGTGCCAGCAGCCCCTACCGGACAGGGAACTCTGGAAACACCATATATTTT. Protein: CASSPYRTGNSGNTIYF.

The chain is built from TRBV18 and TRBJ1-3; D remains unclear. The germline V gene encodes CDR1 KGHSH and CDR2 LQKENI. Trimming removed 3 bases from V and 11 bases from J, with 14 bases in between. The CDR3 runs to 13 residues. The CDR3 region has the DNA TGTGCCAGCTCACCCCCCCGGGTGAACGCCATATATTTT. Translation: CASSPPRVNAIYF.

The rearrangement links TRBV5-1 to TRBJ1-2, with D perhaps matching TRBD1 (5 bases). V lost 0 bases and J 4 bases, leaving 10 bases between the germline ends. Germline CDR1 reads SGHRS; CDR2 reads YFSETQ. CDR3 length: 14 amino acids. CDR3: CASSLDWGSYGYTF. The CDR3 nucleotides read TGCGCCAGCAGCTTGGACTGGGGGTCCTATGGCTACACCTTC.

The V gene is TRBV4-1, the J gene TRBJ2-7, with TRBD2 matching 11 bases. V lost 5 bases and J lost 2; bases outside the gene matches: 11. Germline assignment: CDR1 MGHRA and CDR2 YSYEKL. The CDR3 is 17 residues long. The CDR3 DNA follows: TGCGCCAGCAGCGCCTTAATCGGGACTAGCGGAACCTACGAGCAGTACTTC. Translated: CASSALIGTSGTYEQYF.

The J gene is TRBJ2-5, the V gene TRBV11-2; D is ambiguous. Trimming shortened V by 6 bases and J by 4 bases, and 6 bases separated the two germline ends. Germline V gene data show CDR1 as SGHAT and CDR2 as FQNNGV. The CDR3 has 11 residues. The CDR3 region is CASRHRETQYF. CDR3 DNA sequence: TGTGCCAGCAGACACAGAGAGACCCAGTACTTC.

This clone has more than one count but fewer than ten. Mismatch with germline at one junction end may stem from a read error. In DNA form, the CDR3 reads TGTGCCAGCAATCGGGTAGCTACAAATGGAAAACTGTTTTTT. Its protein is CASNRVATNGKLFF. The V and J genes are TRBV28 and TRBJ1-4; no clear D. The CDR3 runs 14 residues. CDR1 is MDHEN and CDR2 is SYDVKM in the germline V gene.

The chain recombines TRBV19 with TRBJ2-2; D may be TRBD1 (6 bases). Trimming pared 6 bases from V and 5 bases from J, leaving 13 bases between. Germline CDR1 LNHDA, CDR2 SQIVND (reference sequence). There are 14 residues in the CDR3. The DNA of the CDR3 is TGTGCCAGTAGAAGGACAGCTAAAACCGGGGAGCTGTTTTTT. Translating gives CASRRTAKTGELFF.

The CDR3 region has the DNA TGTGCCAGCTCACCCCGACAGGGTACAAACTATGGCTACACCTTC. Translation gives CASSPRQGTNYGYTF. J is TRBJ1-2 and V is TRBV18; 7 bases are a match to TRBD1. The germline gives CDR1 KGHSH, CDR2 LQKENI. The CDR3 extends over 15 amino acids. Unmatched junction bases numbered 6, after V lost 3 bases and J lost 2 bases.

This rearrangement joins TRBV7-8 to TRBJ1-4; D might be TRBD1 (5 bases). Trimming took off 0 bases at V and 0 bases at J, with 8 bases between the two ends. CDR3 size: 16 residues. The germline V gene encodes CDR1 SGHVS and CDR2 FQNEAQ. CDR3 loop: CASSLAGRATNEKLFF. The CDR3 DNA sequence: TGTGCCAGCAGCTTAGCGGGCAGGGCAACTAATGAAAAACTGTTTTTT.

There are a few counts of this clone. This sequence joins TRBV12-5 and TRBJ1-5; 8 positions match TRBD1. The CDR3 has 15 amino acids. CDR1 and CDR2 (germline): LGHNT, FRNRAP. The J segment lost 3 bases and the V segment lost 1 base, leaving 2 bases of the junction unmatched. CDR3 nucleotides: TGTGCTAGTGGTTTGGGACAGGGGAACAATCAGCCCCAGCATTTT. Residues: CASGLGQGNNQPQHF.

This clone appeared a single time. V gene TRBV28 combines with J gene TRBJ2-7, with TRBD2 matching over 11 bases. The J segment lost 6 bases and the V segment lost 6 bases, leaving 10 bases of the junction unmatched. CDR3 size: 15 residues. Germline V gene sequence: CDR1 MDHEN, CDR2 SYDVKM. CDR3 coding DNA: TGTGCCAGCAGGAGCTCTAGCGGGGGGCCTGGCGAGCAGTACTTC. This codes for CASRSSSGGPGEQYF.

In its sample, this clone was seen a few times. V and J are TRBV5-1 and TRBJ1-2, with 7 nucleotides matching TRBD1. The CDR3 has 13 residues. Germline CDR1 is SGHRS and CDR2 is YFSETQ. Losses at the gene ends were 4 bases for V and 7 bases for J; bases not matched to a gene: 7. The CDR3 sequence is CASSQDRYRGYTF. CDR3 coding DNA: TGCGCCAGCAGCCAGGACAGGTACCGTGGCTACACCTTC. The whole variable domain, filled in from reference TRBV5-1 and TRBJ1-2, reads KAGVTQTPRYLIKTRGQQVTLSCSPISGHRSVSWYQQTPGQGLQFLFEYFSETQRNKGNFPGRFSGRQFSNSRSEMNVSTLELGDSALYLCASSQDRYRGYTFGSGTRLTVV.

The chain has TRBV2 and TRBJ2-1; weak D call: TRBD2 (5 bases). V was cut by 3 bases and J by 6 bases, with 12 bases left in between. The CDR3 covers 14 residues. Germline V gene sequence: CDR1 SNHLY, CDR2 FYNNEI. This chain's CDR3 is CASSDGLASNEQFF. CDR3 nucleotide sequence: TGTGCCAGCAGTGACGGTCTAGCATCCAATGAGCAGTTCTTC.

This sequence joins TRBV28 and TRBJ1-2; D call uncertain. This CDR3 is 12 amino acids long. Trimming shortened V by 5 bases and J by 2 bases, and 6 bases separated the two germline ends. CDR1 and CDR2 from the germline V gene are MDHEN and SYDVKM. Here the CDR3 reads CASSPVNYGYTF. DNA for the CDR3: TGTGCCAGCAGTCCCGTCAACTATGGCTACACCTTC.

The rearrangement uses TRBV12-5 and TRBJ2-5, with D possibly TRBD2 on 5 matching bases. The CDR3 runs 11 residues. CDR1 LGHNT and CDR2 FRNRAP come from the germline V gene. Trimming removed 7 bases at V and 5 bases at J, with 8 bases between. CDR3 in amino acids: CASASGETQYF. The CDR3 coding sequence is TGTGCTAGTGCCTCGGGGGAGACCCAGTACTTC.

This chain joins TRBV11-2 and TRBJ2-1, with D unresolved. Germline loops: CDR1 SGHAT, CDR2 FQNNGV. CDR3 length: 12 residues. Deletions cut 3 bases from V and 12 bases from J, with 12 bases between. The CDR3 nucleotides read TGTGCCAGCAGCTTGAATGGACCGTGGCAGTTCTTC. It specifies CASSLNGPWQFF.

V usage is TRBV20-1 and J usage is TRBJ2-3, with unresolved D. Germline CDR1 and CDR2: DFQATT and SNEGSKA (reference sequence). V gave up 6 bases and J gave up 6 bases, with 10 bases separating them. This CDR3 is 11 amino acids long. CDR3 in amino acids: CSAEPRDTQYF. The CDR3 DNA sequence: TGCAGTGCCGAGCCTCGGGATACGCAGTATTTT.

The chain links TRBV15 to TRBJ1-4; possible D gene TRBD1, 5 bases. The CDR3 totals 16 residues. CDR1 is LNHNV and CDR2 is YYDKDF in the germline V gene (reference sequence). Trimming stripped 0 bases from V and 4 bases from J, with 12 bases between. CDR3 coding DNA: TGTGCCACCAGCAGAGAAAGGTGGGGCCTTAATGAAAAACTGTTTTTT. This gives the protein CATSRERWGLNEKLFF.

The V and J genes are TRBV28 and TRBJ1-2; D perhaps matches TRBD1 (5 bases). This CDR3 comprises 15 residues. Germline CDR1 MDHEN, CDR2 SYDVKM. V lost 4 bases and J 2 bases, leaving 14 bases between the germline ends. The CDR3 spells CASSSPGSPNYGYTF. In DNA, the CDR3 is TGTGCCAGCAGTTCCCCAGGGTCCCCCAACTATGGCTACACCTTC.

This rearrangement joins TRBV27 to TRBJ1-6, with D unclear. CDR3 length: 12 amino acids. Germline V gives CDR1 MNHEY, CDR2 SMNVEV (reference sequence). Trimming pared 4 bases from V and 11 bases from J, leaving 9 bases between. The CDR3 DNA sequence: TGTGCCAGCAGTTCCATCCCCCCACCCCTCCACTTT. Translated, it gives CASSSIPPPLHF.

In the case of this clone: One end of the junction varies from germline; a read error may be responsible. The V call is TRBV11-2, the J call TRBJ1-2, with 7 bases aligning to TRBD1. This CDR3 is 12 amino acids long. The germline V gene has CDR1 SGHAT and CDR2 FQNNGV. The CDR3 loop reads CASSLGGRDRHF. DNA of the CDR3: TGTGCCAGCAGCTTAGGGGGCCGGGACAGACACTTC.

The V call is TRBV28, the J call TRBJ1-1, with TRBD1 matching over 8 bases. Germline CDR1 MDHEN, CDR2 SYDVKM. The CDR3 is 14 residues long. J was trimmed by 4 bases and V by 7 bases; bases with no gene match: 8. Written as DNA, the CDR3 is TGTGCCAGCACTCTTGGACAGGGTACCACTGAAGCTTTCTTT. It codes for CASTLGQGTTEAFF.

The chain couples TRBV7-9 to TRBJ2-1; D gene uncertain. This CDR3 comprises 12 residues. The V and J ends lost 1 base and 6 bases respectively, with 4 bases between them. Germline V gene sequence: CDR1 SEHNR, CDR2 FQNEAQ (reference sequence). CDR3 region: CASSLGFNEQFF. The DNA for the CDR3 is TGTGCCAGCAGCTTAGGATTCAATGAGCAGTTCTTC.

The chain has TRBV5-1 and TRBJ2-1, with a possible D match to TRBD1 (7 bases). Per germline, CDR1 SGHRS and CDR2 YFSETQ. Trimming removed 0 bases at V and 5 bases at J, with 18 bases between. The CDR3 covers 17 residues. The CDR3 DNA reads as TGCGCCAGCAGCTTGGGCAGGGGGGACCTCTTAGACAATGAGCAGTTCTTC. Translating it yields CASSLGRGDLLDNEQFF.

V and J are TRBV29-1 and TRBJ2-7; D uncertain. Germline CDR1 and CDR2: SQVTM and ANQGSEA. V lost 5 bases, J lost 0 bases, and 11 bases lay in between. This CDR3 is built from 13 residues. This CDR3 is CSVRKSPSYEQYF. The CDR3 region has the DNA TGCAGCGTTAGGAAGAGTCCCTCCTACGAGCAGTACTTC.

This clone was seen a handful of times. The chain is built from TRBV14 and TRBJ1-1; D gene uncertain. V was pared by 1 base and J by 5 bases, with 11 bases between. Looked up from germline, CDR1 is SGHDN and CDR2 is FVKESK. This CDR3 spans 14 amino acids. The CDR3 here is CASSQVHTGTEAFF. For the CDR3, the DNA is TGTGCCAGCAGCCAAGTACACACGGGAACTGAAGCTTTCTTT.

V is TRBV2 and J is TRBJ2-3; TRBD1 might be the D (6 bases). The CDR3 consists of 13 residues. V lost 7 bases, J lost 3 bases, and 11 bases lay in between. Germline-derived CDR1 and CDR2 are SNHLY and FYNNEI. In DNA form, the CDR3 reads TGTGCCAGCACCTACAGGGTGACAGATACGCAGTATTTT. This gives the protein CASTYRVTDTQYF.

Points on this clone: The same CDR3 arises from other DNA sequences in this sample as well. This chain connects TRBV5-6 to TRBJ2-7, with 10 bases lining up with TRBD1. J gave up 2 bases and V 2 bases, and 1 base lay outside the gene matches. The V gene's germline CDR1 is SGHDT and CDR2 YYEEEE. CDR3 length equals 14 residues. CDR3 DNA: TGTGCCAGCAGCTTAGGGACAGGGGCCTACGAGCAGTACTTC. Translated: CASSLGTGAYEQYF.